The next 25 T cell receptor beta chains were all read from a single sample in a study of graft-versus-host responses after intestinal transplantation. These receptors have no known antigen. Clones were read by immunoSEQ multiplex PCR, and TCRdb kept only the in-frame ones, dropping some. In the table there are 50,000 to 75,000 clones, 94% of which are singletons. The sample was unstimulated CD4+ T cells sorted from spleen or lymph node cells, taken before transplant. The origin of the receptors is a human donor who was the organ donor for an intestinal transplant.

V is TRBV5-1 and J is TRBJ1-3; unclear D gene. The V gene's germline CDR1 is SGHRS and CDR2 YFSETQ. The CDR3 is 16 amino acids. The V end lost 1 base, the J end lost 3 bases, and 14 bases lay between the germline ends. This CDR3 reads CASSLNFGQLGNTIYF. The CDR3, as DNA: TGCGCCAGCAGCTTGAACTTTGGGCAGCTTGGAAACACCATATATTTT.

The rearrangement uses TRBV2 and TRBJ2-2; 8 bases map to TRBD2. The CDR3 is 15 residues long. Losses at the gene ends were 6 bases for V and 3 bases for J; bases not matched to a gene: 6. Germline values: CDR1 SNHLY, CDR2 FYNNEI. The CDR3 DNA is TGTGCCAGCAGCTGGCGGGGGGCGGACACCGGGGAGCTGTTTTTT. Amino acids: CASSWRGADTGELFF.

This rearrangement joins TRBV12-5 to TRBJ2-4, with 7 bases that match TRBD1. The length of the CDR3 is 14 residues. V shed 3 bases and J 1 base; nucleotides not matched to a gene: 0. Germline values: CDR1 LGHNT, CDR2 FRNRAP. The CDR3, as DNA: TGTGCTAGTGGTTTACAGGGGGCCAAAAACATTCAGTACTTC. It encodes CASGLQGAKNIQYF.

This clone came up a few times. This sequence joins TRBV6-5 and TRBJ1-6; possible D gene TRBD1, 6 bases. V lost 0 bases to trimming and J lost 3 bases, with 6 bases between them. This CDR3 comprises 15 residues. The germline V gene encodes CDR1 MNHEY and CDR2 SVGAGI. The CDR3 loop reads CASSYSGGYNSPLHF. DNA for the CDR3: TGTGCCAGCAGTTACTCAGGGGGCTATAATTCACCCCTCCACTTT.

The rearrangement joins TRBV2 to TRBJ2-7, with 7 bases fitting TRBD1. V shed 6 bases and J 3 bases; nucleotides not matched to a gene: 14. Germline V gene sequence: CDR1 SNHLY, CDR2 FYNNEI. The CDR3 runs 16 residues. The DNA of the CDR3 is TGTGCCAGCAGAGAAACGAGACAGGGTGGAAGCTACGAGCAGTACTTC. Protein product: CASRETRQGGSYEQYF. Using reference TRBV2 and TRBJ2-7 for the parts outside the CDR3, the full variable domain is EPEVTQTPSHQVTQMGQEVILRCVPISNHLYFYWYRQILGQKVEFLVSFYNNEISEKSEIFDDQFSVERPDGSNFTLKIRSTKLEDSAMYFCASRETRQGGSYEQYFGPGTRLTVT.

Only a few counts were recorded for this clone. This chain uses TRBV5-6 with TRBJ2-7, with 9 bases matching TRBD2. Looked up from germline, CDR1 is SGHDT and CDR2 is YYEEEE. J lost 2 bases, V lost 5 bases, and 5 bases had no gene match. There are 14 residues in the CDR3. Here the CDR3 DNA reads TGTGCCAGCAGAAAAGCGGGGGGAGCCTACGAGCAGTACTTC. Protein: CASRKAGGAYEQYF.

The rearrangement joins TRBV7-9 to TRBJ2-1, with TRBD2 matching 8 bases. Germline trimming cut 2 bases from V and 8 bases from J; bases unmatched to any gene: 8. In germline, CDR1 is SEHNR, CDR2 FQNEAQ (reference sequence). This CDR3 region has 15 residues. The CDR3 spells CASSLKRGGFHEQFF. In DNA, the CDR3 is TGTGCCAGCAGCTTAAAACGGGGGGGCTTCCATGAGCAGTTCTTC.

This chain links TRBV18 with TRBJ2-1, with 7 bases matching TRBD2. V gave up 6 bases and J gave up 0 bases; unmatched junction bases: 8. The CDR3 is made up of 16 amino acids. From germline, CDR1 is KGHSH and CDR2 LQKENI. Here the CDR3 reads CASSETSRGSYNEQFF. DNA of the CDR3: TGTGCCAGCTCCGAGACTAGCCGGGGCTCCTACAATGAGCAGTTCTTC.

The count of this clone is one. V and J are TRBV19 and TRBJ1-5; D is undetermined. Germline CDR1 and CDR2: LNHDA and SQIVND (reference sequence). CDR3 length: 14 amino acids. Trimming took 5 bases from V and 0 from J, leaving 8 bases between them. This chain's CDR3 is CASSEGFSNQPQHF. As DNA, the CDR3 is TGTGCCAGTAGTGAGGGATTTAGCAATCAGCCCCAGCATTTT.

This rearrangement joins TRBV4-3 to TRBJ2-5; 9 nucleotides align to TRBD2. V lost 0 bases, J lost 4 bases, and 12 bases stayed unmatched. Germline V lookup: CDR1 LGHNA, CDR2 YSLEER. The CDR3 contains 18 residues. The CDR3 nucleotides read TGCGCCAGCAGCCAAGATTTGCGAGCGGGGGGCTACGTAGAGACCCAGTACTTC. This sequence encodes CASSQDLRAGGYVETQYF.

The rearrangement links TRBV7-2 to TRBJ1-5; D gene uncertain. Germline V CDR1 and CDR2: SGHTA, FQGNSA. This CDR3 is built from 14 residues. Trimming shortened V by 5 bases and J by 0 bases, and 8 bases separated the two germline ends. For the CDR3, the DNA is TGTGCCAGCAGCCTAATTTATAGCAATCAGCCCCAGCATTTT. It codes for CASSLIYSNQPQHF.

This chain uses TRBV7-2 with TRBJ2-3; D unclear. Germline assignment: CDR1 SGHTA and CDR2 FQGNSA. The germline V and J ends were trimmed by 2 bases and 6 bases, with 12 bases remaining between them. This CDR3 spans 14 amino acids. The CDR3 coding sequence is TGTGCCAGCAGCTTATTTATATTGGTGGATACGCAGTATTTT. This gives the protein CASSLFILVDTQYF. Full variable domain (missing parts from reference TRBV7-2 and TRBJ2-3): GAGVSQSPSNKVTEKGKDVELRCDPISGHTALYWYRQSLGQGLEFLIYFQGNSAPDKSGLPSDRFSAERTGGSVSTLTIQRTQQEDSAVYLCASSLFILVDTQYFGPGTRLTVL.

This rearrangement joins TRBV9 to TRBJ2-3, with TRBD1 as a possible D gene (5 bases). CDR1 and CDR2 (germline): SGDLS, YYNGEE. The CDR3 is 15 amino acids. Trimming cost V 6 bases and J 2 bases, with 16 bases left between them. The CDR3 coding sequence is TGTGCCAGCATCACCTACAGGATATACACAGATACGCAGTATTTT. Translation gives CASITYRIYTDTQYF.

This clone was counted only a few times. The chain joins TRBV7-2 to TRBJ2-5; no definite D call. V was clipped by 5 bases and J by 5 bases, with 15 bases between them. The CDR3 is made up of 14 amino acids. Germline CDR1 and CDR2: SGHTA and FQGNSA. The CDR3 loop is CASSPYLQAETQYF. The CDR3 nucleotides are TGTGCCAGCAGCCCATATCTCCAGGCGGAGACCCAGTACTTC.

In its sample, this clone was seen a few times. The chain has TRBV6-9 and TRBJ1-4, with unresolved D. Germline V gene sequence: CDR1 MNHGY, CDR2 SVAAGI. Between the trimmed V and J ends, which lost 7 bases and 8 bases, there was a span of 14 bases. The CDR3 runs 13 residues. CDR3 amino acids: CASTGSNGEKLFF. CDR3 coding DNA: TGTGCCAGCACGGGTTCGAACGGGGAAAAACTGTTTTTT.

V is TRBV4-1 and J is TRBJ2-2, with D perhaps assigned TRBD1 or TRBD2 (5 bases each). The CDR3 is 13 residues long. Germline V gene lookup returns CDR1 MGHRA and CDR2 YSYEKL. The germline V and J ends were trimmed by 3 bases and 6 bases, with 8 bases remaining between them. The CDR3 DNA sequence: TGCGCCAGCAGCCACCGAGGGGCCGGGGAGCTGTTTTTT. Translating gives CASSHRGAGELFF.

The chain uses TRBV6-5 and TRBJ1-2, with 9 bases aligning to TRBD1. Per germline, CDR1 MNHEY and CDR2 SVGAGI. The ends lost 3 bases at V and 5 bases at J; junction bases unmatched: 7. The length of the CDR3 is 15 residues. CDR3 bases: TGTGCCAGCAGTTATTCCGGGACAGGGTATTATGGCTACACCTTC. Protein product: CASSYSGTGYYGYTF.

The chain links TRBV5-1 to TRBJ1-1; 10 nucleotides align to TRBD1. Germline V gene sequence: CDR1 SGHRS, CDR2 YFSETQ. This CDR3 comprises 17 residues. V lost 0 bases to trimming and J lost 5 bases; unmatched junction nucleotides: 10. The CDR3 coding sequence is TGCGCCAGCAGCTTGGGTCGGACCGGGACAGGGGAAACTGAAGCTTTCTTT. This translates into CASSLGRTGTGETEAFF.

This chain joins TRBV7-2 and TRBJ2-7, with D possibly being TRBD2 (7 bases). This CDR3 comprises 16 residues. Germline CDR1 and CDR2: SGHTA and FQGNSA. Trimming stripped 1 base from V and 4 bases from J, with 17 bases between. The CDR3 here is CASSLGARGLAYEQYF. DNA for the CDR3: TGTGCCAGCAGCTTAGGGGCGCGGGGGCTCGCGTACGAGCAGTACTTC.

V usage is TRBV6-5 and J usage is TRBJ1-6; no clear D. This CDR3 spans 12 amino acids. The V end was cut by 2 bases, the J end by 10 bases, with 6 bases between. The germline V gene encodes CDR1 MNHEY and CDR2 SVGAGI. CDR3 sequence (DNA): TGTGCCAGCAGTTACGCGGGATCACCCCTCCACTTT. Translating it yields CASSYAGSPLHF.

This chain uses TRBV11-3 with TRBJ2-5, with D possibly TRBD1 on 5 matching bases. Trimming pared 2 bases from V and 5 bases from J, leaving 12 bases between. Germline CDR1 reads SGHNT; CDR2 reads YENEEA. This CDR3 has 14 residues. The CDR3 loop is CASSLQGPGETQYF. DNA of the CDR3: TGTGCCAGCAGCTTACAGGGTCCCGGGGAGACCCAGTACTTC. The full variable domain, in which reference TRBV11-3 and TRBJ2-5 provide the parts outside the CDR3, is EAGVVQSPRYKIIEKKQPVAFWCNPISGHNTLYWYLQNLGQGPELLIRYENEEAVDDSQLPKDRFSAERLKGVDSTLKIQPAELGDSAVYLCASSLQGPGETQYFGPGTRLLVL.

This clone was counted a single time. This chain uses TRBV28 with TRBJ2-6, with D uncertain. CDR1 and CDR2 from the germline V gene are MDHEN and SYDVKM. The length of the CDR3 is 18 residues. Between the trimmed V and J ends, which lost 3 bases and 1 base, there was a span of 16 bases. The DNA of the CDR3 is TGTGCCAGCAGTTTCATTAGTCTAAGGCTATCTGGGGCCAACGTCCTGACTTTC. This gives the protein CASSFISLRLSGANVLTF.

The CDR3 reads CASSQSETVFYEQYF. CDR3 DNA: TGCGCCAGCAGTCAATCGGAGACAGTCTTCTACGAGCAGTACTTC. The rearrangement uses TRBV23-1 and TRBJ2-7; D perhaps matches TRBD1 (5 bases). TRBV23-1 is labeled an ORF, and its function is uncertain. V shed 0 bases and J shed 3 bases, with 12 bases lying between them. This CDR3 region has 15 residues.

This chain links TRBV7-2 with TRBJ2-5, with 8 bases identical to TRBD2. The germline V gene encodes CDR1 SGHTA and CDR2 FQGNSA. V shed 2 bases and J 1 base; nucleotides not matched to a gene: 6. The CDR3 extends over 16 amino acids. CDR3 DNA: TGTGCCAGCAGCTTATCCGGGGGGGCCCCCCAAGAGACCCAGTACTTC. This codes for CASSLSGGAPQETQYF.

The V and J genes are TRBV11-3 and TRBJ2-7; a possible D gene is TRBD1 (5 bases). There are 13 residues in the CDR3. Per the germline V gene, CDR1 is SGHNT and CDR2 is YENEEA. Trimming left V 0 bases short and J 6 bases short, with 9 bases between. The CDR3: CASSLDDSTEQYF. DNA of the CDR3: TGTGCCAGCAGCTTAGATGACAGTACCGAGCAGTACTTC.